This T cell receptor beta chain was obtained from a study of blood T cell repertoires in COVID-19. In the original analysis: Amplification of reference gene primers was used by the study to estimate nucleated cell counts. Some clones are missing from TCRdb's copy, which holds only in-frame ones; the method was immunoSEQ multiplex PCR. V, J and clone size reflect that table, while D and trimming were determined from the DNA. The data contain 150,000 to 200,000 clones, approximately 90% of them singletons. Trimming took off 6 bases at V and 6 bases at J, with 9 bases between the two ends. This CDR3 region has 13 residues. Germline V lookup: CDR1 MNHEY, CDR2 SVGAGI.

This receptor was obtained from a human donor in a cohort sampled during active COVID-19. The chain links TRBV6-5 to TRBJ1-6, with D uncertain. Sequencing was done on a sample of peripheral blood. The CDR3 loop is CASSRVINSPLHF. CDR3 coding DNA: TGTGCCAGCAGCCGAGTCATTAATTCACCCCTCCACTTT.